This T cell receptor (beta chain) stems from a study of blood T cell repertoires in COVID-19. About the study: The United States, Italy and Spain supplied acute and convalescent COVID-19 samples.

The V and J ends lost 5 bases and 1 base, in that order; junction bases with no gene match: 4. Germline V gives CDR1 MDHEN, CDR2 SYDVKM. The CDR3 extends over 14 amino acids. This table comes from immunoSEQ multiplex PCR, and its TCRdb copy is limited to in-frame clones, with some not included. There are about 100,000 clones in the sample; around 90% occur only once, and around 6.5% lies in the top ten. What was sequenced was peripheral blood. The chain couples TRBV28 to TRBJ2-5; 7 bases line up with TRBD1. The TCR was taken from a woman aged 55-70 years with acute or convalescent COVID-19. This CDR3 is CASSPGGFQETQYF. CDR3 bases: TGTGCCAGCAGTCCAGGGGGTTTCCAAGAGACCCAGTACTTC.